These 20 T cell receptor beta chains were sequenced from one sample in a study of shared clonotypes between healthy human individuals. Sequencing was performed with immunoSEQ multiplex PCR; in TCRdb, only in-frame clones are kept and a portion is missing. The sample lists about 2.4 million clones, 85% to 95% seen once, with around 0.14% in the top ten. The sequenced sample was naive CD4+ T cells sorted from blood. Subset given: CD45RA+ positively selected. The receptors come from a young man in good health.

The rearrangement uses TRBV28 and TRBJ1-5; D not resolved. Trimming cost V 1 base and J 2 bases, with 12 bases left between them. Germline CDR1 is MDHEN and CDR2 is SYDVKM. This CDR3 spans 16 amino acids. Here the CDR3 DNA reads TGTGCCAGCAGTTTATCTGCGGGGATGCGCAATCAGCCCCAGCATTTT. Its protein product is CASSLSAGMRNQPQHF.

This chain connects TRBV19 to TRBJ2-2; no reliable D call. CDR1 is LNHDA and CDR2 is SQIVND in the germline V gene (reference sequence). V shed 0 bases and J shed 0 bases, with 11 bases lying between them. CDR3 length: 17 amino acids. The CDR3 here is CASSIEILRPNTGELFF. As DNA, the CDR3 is TGTGCCAGTAGTATAGAGATCCTTAGGCCGAACACCGGGGAGCTGTTTTTT.

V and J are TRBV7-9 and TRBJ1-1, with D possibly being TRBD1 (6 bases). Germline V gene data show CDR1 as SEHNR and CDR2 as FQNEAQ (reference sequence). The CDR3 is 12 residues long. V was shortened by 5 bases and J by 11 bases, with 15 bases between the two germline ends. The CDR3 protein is CASSLSDSRAFF. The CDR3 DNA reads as TGTGCCAGCAGCCTCTCGGACAGTAGGGCTTTCTTT.

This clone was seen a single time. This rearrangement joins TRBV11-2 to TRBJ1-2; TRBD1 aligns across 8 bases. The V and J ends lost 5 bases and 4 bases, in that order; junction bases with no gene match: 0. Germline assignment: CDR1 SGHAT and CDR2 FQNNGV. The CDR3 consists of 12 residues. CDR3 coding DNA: TGTGCCAGCAGCACAGGGGGCTATGGCTACACCTTC. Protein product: CASSTGGYGYTF.

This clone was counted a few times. The CDR3 region is CSVERGRGTEAFF. CDR3 DNA: TGCAGCGTTGAACGGGGACGAGGCACTGAAGCTTTCTTT. J is TRBJ1-1 and V is TRBV29-1; D may be TRBD1 (5 bases). V lost 2 bases and J lost 4, with 11 bases in between. The CDR3 totals 13 residues. Germline CDR1 reads SQVTM; CDR2 reads ANQGSEA.

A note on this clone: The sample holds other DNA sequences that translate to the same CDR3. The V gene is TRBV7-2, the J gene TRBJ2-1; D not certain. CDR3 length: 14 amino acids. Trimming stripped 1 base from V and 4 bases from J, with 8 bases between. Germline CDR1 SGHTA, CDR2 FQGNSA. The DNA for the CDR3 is TGTGCCAGCAGCTTAGGGACCGAATACAATGAGCAGTTCTTC. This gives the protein CASSLGTEYNEQFF.

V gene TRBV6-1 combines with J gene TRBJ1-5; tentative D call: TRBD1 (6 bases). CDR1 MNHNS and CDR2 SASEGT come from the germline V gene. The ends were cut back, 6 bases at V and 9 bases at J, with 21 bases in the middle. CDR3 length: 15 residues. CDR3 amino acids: CASRGNRDTRGPQHF. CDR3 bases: TGTGCCAGCAGAGGAAACCGGGACACCCGAGGGCCCCAGCATTTT.

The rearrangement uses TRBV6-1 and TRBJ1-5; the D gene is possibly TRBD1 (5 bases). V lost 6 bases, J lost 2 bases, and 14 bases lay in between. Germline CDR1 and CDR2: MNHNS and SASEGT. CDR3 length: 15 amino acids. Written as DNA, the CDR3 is TGTGCCAGCAGGGTTGGGGGTTGGGGCAATCAGCCCCAGCATTTT. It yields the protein CASRVGGWGNQPQHF.

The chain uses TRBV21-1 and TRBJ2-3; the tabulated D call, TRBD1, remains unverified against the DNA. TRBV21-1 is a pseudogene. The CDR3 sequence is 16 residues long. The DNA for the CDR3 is TGTGCCAGCAGCCTAAACCCGCAGGGGGAGACAGATACGCAGTATTTT. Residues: CASSLNPQGETDTQYF.

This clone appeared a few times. CDR3 nucleotides: TGTGCCAGCAGCATCACAGGGGCTGAAGCTTTCTTT. It translates to CASSITGAEAFF. The V call is TRBV7-2, the J call TRBJ1-1; 7 bases agree with TRBD1. The germline CDR1 and CDR2 sequences are SGHTA and FQGNSA. The CDR3 covers 12 residues. V was clipped by 5 bases and J by 6 bases; unmatched bases: 3.

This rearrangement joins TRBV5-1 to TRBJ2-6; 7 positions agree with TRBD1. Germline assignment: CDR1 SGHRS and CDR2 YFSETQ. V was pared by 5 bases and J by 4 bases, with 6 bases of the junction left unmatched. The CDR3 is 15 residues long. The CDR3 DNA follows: TGCGCCAGCAGAGCAGGGGGAGCAGGGGCCAACGTCCTGACTTTC. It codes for CASRAGGAGANVLTF.

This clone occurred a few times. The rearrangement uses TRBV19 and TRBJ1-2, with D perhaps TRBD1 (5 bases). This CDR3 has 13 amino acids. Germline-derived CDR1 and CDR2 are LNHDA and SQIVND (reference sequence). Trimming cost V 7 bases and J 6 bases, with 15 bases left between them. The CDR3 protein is CASMGQGVDGYTF. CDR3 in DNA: TGTGCCAGTATGGGGCAGGGTGTCGATGGCTACACCTTC.

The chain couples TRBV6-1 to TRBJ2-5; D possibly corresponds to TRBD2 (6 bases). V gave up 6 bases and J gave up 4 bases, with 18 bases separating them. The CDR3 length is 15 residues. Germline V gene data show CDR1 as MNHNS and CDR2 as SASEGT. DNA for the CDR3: TGTGCCAGCAGGACGGGGCGGGGTCAAGGAGAGACCCAGTACTTC. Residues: CASRTGRGQGETQYF.

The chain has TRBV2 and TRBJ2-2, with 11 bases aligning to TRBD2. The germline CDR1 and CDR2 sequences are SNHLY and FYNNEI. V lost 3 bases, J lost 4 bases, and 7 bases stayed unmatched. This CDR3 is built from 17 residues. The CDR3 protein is CASSDPSGRSGTGELFF. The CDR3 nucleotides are TGTGCCAGCAGTGATCCTAGCGGGAGGTCGGGCACCGGGGAGCTGTTTTTT.

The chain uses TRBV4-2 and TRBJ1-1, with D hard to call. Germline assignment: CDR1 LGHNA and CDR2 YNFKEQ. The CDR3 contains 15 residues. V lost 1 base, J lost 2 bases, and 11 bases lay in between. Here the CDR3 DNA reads TGTGCCAGCAGCCAAGCTACAGATTTCAACACTGAAGCTTTCTTT. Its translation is CASSQATDFNTEAFF.

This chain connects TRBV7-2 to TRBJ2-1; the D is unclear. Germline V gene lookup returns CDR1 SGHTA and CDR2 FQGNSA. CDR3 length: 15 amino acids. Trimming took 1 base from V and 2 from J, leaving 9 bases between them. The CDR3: CASSLEARTYNEQFF. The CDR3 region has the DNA TGTGCCAGCAGCTTAGAGGCCCGTACCTACAATGAGCAGTTCTTC.

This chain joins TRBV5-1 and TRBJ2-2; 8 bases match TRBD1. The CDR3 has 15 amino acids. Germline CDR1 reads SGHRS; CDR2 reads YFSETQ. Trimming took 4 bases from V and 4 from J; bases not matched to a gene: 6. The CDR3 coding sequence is TGCGCCAGCAGCACGACAGGGGCGGGCACCGGGGAGCTGTTTTTT. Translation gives CASSTTGAGTGELFF.

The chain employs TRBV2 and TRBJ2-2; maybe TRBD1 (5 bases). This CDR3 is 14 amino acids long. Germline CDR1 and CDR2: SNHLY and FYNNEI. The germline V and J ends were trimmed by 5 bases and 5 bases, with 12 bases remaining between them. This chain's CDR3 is CASSQTPGTGELFF. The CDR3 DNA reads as TGTGCCAGCAGTCAAACCCCAGGGACCGGGGAGCTGTTTTTT. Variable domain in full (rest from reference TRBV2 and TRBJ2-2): EPEVTQTPSHQVTQMGQEVILRCVPISNHLYFYWYRQILGQKVEFLVSFYNNEISEKSEIFDDQFSVERPDGSNFTLKIRSTKLEDSAMYFCASSQTPGTGELFFGEGSRLTVL.

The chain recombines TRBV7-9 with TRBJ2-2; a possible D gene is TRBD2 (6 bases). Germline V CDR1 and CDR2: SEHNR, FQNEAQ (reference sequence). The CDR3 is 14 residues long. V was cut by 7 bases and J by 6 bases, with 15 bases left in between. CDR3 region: CASTFGGVAGELFF. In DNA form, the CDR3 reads TGTGCCAGCACCTTCGGAGGGGTGGCCGGGGAGCTGTTTTTT.

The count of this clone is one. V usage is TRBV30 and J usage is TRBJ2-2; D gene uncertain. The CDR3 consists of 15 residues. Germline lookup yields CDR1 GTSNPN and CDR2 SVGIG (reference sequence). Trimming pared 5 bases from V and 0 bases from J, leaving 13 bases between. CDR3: CAWGLGKANTGELFF. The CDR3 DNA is TGTGCCTGGGGTTTAGGGAAGGCGAACACCGGGGAGCTGTTTTTT.